Listed here are 18 T cell receptor beta chains from one sample, sequenced in a study of naive and memory T cell subsets. An equimolar mix of two oligonucleotides served as the beta constant-region primer for TRBC1 and TRBC2. TCRdb reanalysed the UMI-ligation and nested PCR reads using MiXCR and keeps one entry per CDR3 protein. This sample has about 90,000 distinct CDR3 sequences, with around 7% found just once. Sample: central memory CD4+ T cells from blood. Receptor source: a human donor in good health.

This clonotype was detected ten times or more. This chain links TRBV6-5 with TRBJ1-6; a weak D match, TRBD1 (6 bases). The germline V gene encodes CDR1 MNHEY and CDR2 SVGAGI. This CDR3 contains 13 residues. Trimming pared 5 bases from V and 10 bases from J, leaving 12 bases between. The CDR3 DNA sequence: TGTGCCAGCAGTCCAGGGGTTGGGTCACCCCTCCACTTT. This encodes CASSPGVGSPLHF.

This clonotype was seen ten or more times. The chain carries TRBV20-1 and TRBJ1-1; no clear D gene. The CDR3 extends over 17 amino acids. V gave up 6 bases and J gave up 4 bases, with 27 bases separating them. In germline, CDR1 is DFQATT, CDR2 SNEGSKA (reference sequence). Here the CDR3 reads CSAQASFTAPRGTEAFF. The CDR3 DNA sequence: TGCAGTGCCCAGGCCAGTTTTACGGCACCCCGGGGCACTGAAGCTTTCTTT.

This clonotype was observed at least ten times. The rearrangement uses TRBV28 and TRBJ1-5, with D perhaps matching TRBD1 (5 bases). With 6 bases removed from V and 4 bases from J, the gap between germline ends came to 16 bases. Germline V gene sequence: CDR1 MDHEN, CDR2 SYDVKM. CDR3 size: 15 residues. Here the CDR3 reads CASRTGPRANQPQHF. CDR3 nucleotide sequence: TGTGCCAGCAGGACGGGACCGAGAGCGAATCAGCCCCAGCATTTT.

This clonotype was seen ten or more times. V usage is TRBV12-3 or TRBV12-4 and J usage is TRBJ1-2; D is unresolved. Trimming took off 3 bases at V and 7 bases at J, with 12 bases between the two ends. This CDR3 is built from 13 residues. The CDR3 protein is CASSLDDCVGYTF. The CDR3 bases are TGTGCCAGCAGTTTGGACGACTGTGTTGGCTACACCTTC.

This clonotype has a count of ten or more. V is TRBV5-1 and J is TRBJ1-1, with 10 nucleotides matching TRBD1. V lost 0 bases to trimming and J lost 11 bases; unmatched junction nucleotides: 10. This CDR3 is built from 15 residues. Germline V CDR1 and CDR2: SGHRS, YFSETQ. Written as DNA, the CDR3 is TGCGCCAGCAGCTTGGCACTCGGGACAGGGGATCCCGCTTTCTTT. This encodes CASSLALGTGDPAFF.

This clonotype was seen repeatedly, ten times or more. The J gene is TRBJ2-1, the V gene TRBV6-1; 13 bases line up with TRBD2. The CDR3 is made up of 13 amino acids. Germline V gene sequence: CDR1 MNHNS, CDR2 SASEGT. V was clipped by 10 bases and J by 7 bases; unmatched bases: 4. The CDR3 DNA is TGTGCCACCAGGACTAGCGGGGGTAATGAGCAGTTCTTC. Its protein is CATRTSGGNEQFF.

This clonotype showed up many times. J is TRBJ2-4 and V is TRBV14; TRBD2 matches 7 bases. In germline, CDR1 is SGHDN, CDR2 FVKESK. The CDR3 has 15 amino acids. Unmatched junction bases numbered 9, after V lost 4 bases and J lost 6 bases. The chain's CDR3 is CASSPPGLRANIQYF. The CDR3 DNA is TGTGCCAGCAGCCCTCCGGGACTACGAGCAAACATTCAGTACTTC.

There are many counts of this clonotype. The gene calls are TRBV28 and TRBJ1-6, with D maybe TRBD1 (6 bases). The CDR3 is made up of 13 amino acids. The V and J ends lost 7 bases and 11 bases respectively, with 15 bases between them. CDR1 and CDR2 from the germline V gene are MDHEN and SYDVKM. The CDR3 reads CASTTGISAPLHF. CDR3 bases: TGTGCCAGCACAACAGGGATCTCTGCACCCCTCCACTTT.

V and J are TRBV7-3 and TRBJ2-1; the match to TRBD2 covers 11 bases. V lost 4 bases, J lost 5 bases, and 7 bases stayed unmatched. The CDR3 extends over 16 amino acids. The germline V gene encodes CDR1 SGHTA and CDR2 FQGTGA. The CDR3 DNA sequence: TGTGCCAGCAGCTCCACCGGGACTAGCGGTAACAATGAGCAGTTCTTC. This sequence encodes CASSSTGTSGNNEQFF.

The V gene is TRBV11-2, the J gene TRBJ2-2; D not resolved. The CDR3 runs 14 residues. CDR1 and CDR2 from the germline V gene are SGHAT and FQNNGV. V lost 6 bases to trimming and J lost 5 bases, with 13 bases between them. CDR3 in DNA: TGTGCCAGCAGTTCCAGGTTAAAAACCGGGGAGCTGTTTTTT. Amino acid sequence: CASSSRLKTGELFF. The full variable domain, with the rest looked up from reference TRBV11-2 and TRBJ2-2, is EAGVAQSPRYKIIEKRQSVAFWCNPISGHATLYWYQQILGQGPKLLIQFQNNGVVDDSQLPKDRFSAERLKGVDSTLKIQPAKLEDSAVYLCASSSRLKTGELFFGEGSRLTVL.

This clonotype was seen many times. The chain combines TRBV10-3 with TRBJ1-4; tentative D call: TRBD1 (5 bases). CDR3 length: 13 residues. The germline gives CDR1 ENHRY, CDR2 SYGVKD. With 6 bases removed from V and 5 bases from J, the gap between germline ends came to 10 bases. CDR3 amino acids: CAIRGGENEKLFF. Written as DNA, the CDR3 is TGTGCCATCAGGGGGGGGGAAAATGAAAAACTGTTTTTT.

This clonotype was picked up many times. The chain is built from TRBV2 and TRBJ1-1, with a weak D call TRBD1 (6 bases). Per the germline V gene, CDR1 is SNHLY and CDR2 is FYNNEI. The germline V and J ends were trimmed by 4 bases and 4 bases, with 10 bases remaining between them. This CDR3 comprises 13 residues. CDR3 DNA sequence: TGTGCCAGCAGTGTTACAGGGACCACTGAAGCTTTCTTT. Protein product: CASSVTGTTEAFF.

This clonotype came up many times. V and J are TRBV15 and TRBJ1-6; a possible D gene is TRBD1 (5 bases). V lost 3 bases to trimming and J lost 4 bases, with 7 bases between them. Germline lookup yields CDR1 LNHNV and CDR2 YYDKDF (reference sequence). The CDR3 consists of 14 residues. The CDR3 DNA reads as TGTGCCACCAGCAGGACAGCTTATAATTCACCCCTCCACTTT. Translation gives CATSRTAYNSPLHF.

This clonotype showed up just a few times. This chain joins TRBV20-1 and TRBJ1-2, with 7 nucleotides matching TRBD1. This CDR3 contains 11 residues. CDR1 and CDR2 (germline): DFQATT, SNEGSKA (reference sequence). J gave up 6 bases and V 5 bases, and 3 bases lay outside the gene matches. This chain's CDR3 is CSAGRGDGYTF. The CDR3, as DNA: TGCAGTGCTGGCAGGGGGGATGGCTACACCTTC.

This clonotype was observed at least ten times. The chain combines TRBV5-6 with TRBJ2-1; TRBD1 agrees at 9 bases. Trimming removed 4 bases from V and 7 bases from J; junction bases left unmatched: 9. The germline gives CDR1 SGHDT, CDR2 YYEEEE. The CDR3 runs 15 residues. The CDR3 bases are TGTGCCAGCAGCCAGGGGACAGGGCGAGCGAATGAGCAGTTCTTC. Translating it yields CASSQGTGRANEQFF.

The chain combines TRBV24-1 with TRBJ2-2; 8 bases fit TRBD1. The V segment lost 3 bases and the J segment 8 bases; nucleotides outside the gene matches: 16. This CDR3 has 18 residues. Germline loops: CDR1 KGHDR, CDR2 SFDVKD. CDR3 coding DNA: TGTGCCACCAGTGATCGTCAGGGGGCACGGAGTTTCCCGGGGGAGCTGTTTTTT. Amino acid sequence: CATSDRQGARSFPGELFF.

The sample holds a few counts of this clonotype. The chain carries TRBV28 and TRBJ2-7; D tentatively fits TRBD1 or TRBD2 (5 bases each). V was trimmed by 6 bases and J by 5 bases, leaving 17 bases between them. The length of the CDR3 is 14 residues. Germline V gene lookup returns CDR1 MDHEN and CDR2 SYDVKM. CDR3 in DNA: TGTGCCAGCAGATCCTTGAGAGGGGCCCACGAGCAGTACTTC. It translates to CASRSLRGAHEQYF.

In its sample, this clonotype was seen a few times. The rearrangement links TRBV12-3 or TRBV12-4 to TRBJ2-7, with TRBD1 matching 7 bases. This CDR3 comprises 15 residues. The V segment lost 8 bases and the J segment 1 base; nucleotides outside the gene matches: 11. Written as DNA, the CDR3 is TGTGCCAGCTCAATATCCGGGACAGCTTCCTACGAGCAGTACTTC. Residues: CASSISGTASYEQYF.